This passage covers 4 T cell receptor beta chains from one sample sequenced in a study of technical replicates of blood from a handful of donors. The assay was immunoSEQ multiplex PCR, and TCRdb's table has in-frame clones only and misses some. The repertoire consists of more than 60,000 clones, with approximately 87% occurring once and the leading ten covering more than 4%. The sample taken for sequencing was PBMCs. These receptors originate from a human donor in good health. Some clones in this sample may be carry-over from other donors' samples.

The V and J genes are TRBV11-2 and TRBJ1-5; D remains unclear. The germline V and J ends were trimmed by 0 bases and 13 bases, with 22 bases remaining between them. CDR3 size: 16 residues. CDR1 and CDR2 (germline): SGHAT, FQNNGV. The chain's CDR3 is CASSLDICRTVKSQHF. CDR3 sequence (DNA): TGTGCCAGCAGCTTAGATATTTGCCGGACTGTAAAATCGCAGCATTTT.

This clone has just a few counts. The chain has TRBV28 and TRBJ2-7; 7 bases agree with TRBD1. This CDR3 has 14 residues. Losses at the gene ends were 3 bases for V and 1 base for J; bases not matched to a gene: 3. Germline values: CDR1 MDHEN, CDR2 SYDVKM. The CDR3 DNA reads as TGTGCCAGCAGTTTCGGGGACAGATCCTACGAGCAGTACTTC. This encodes CASSFGDRSYEQYF. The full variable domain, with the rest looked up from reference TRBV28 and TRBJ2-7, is DVKVTQSSRYLVKRTGEKVFLECVQDMDHENMFWYRQDPGLGLRLIYFSYDVKMKEKGDIPEGYSVSREKKERFSLILESASTNQTSMYLCASSFGDRSYEQYFGPGTRLTVT.

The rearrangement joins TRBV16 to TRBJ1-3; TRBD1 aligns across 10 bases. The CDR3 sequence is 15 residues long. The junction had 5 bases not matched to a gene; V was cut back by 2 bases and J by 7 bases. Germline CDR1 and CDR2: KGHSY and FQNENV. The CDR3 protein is CASSQRDRGRNTIYF. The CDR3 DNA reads TGTGCCAGCAGCCAAAGGGACAGGGGAAGGAACACCATATATTTT.

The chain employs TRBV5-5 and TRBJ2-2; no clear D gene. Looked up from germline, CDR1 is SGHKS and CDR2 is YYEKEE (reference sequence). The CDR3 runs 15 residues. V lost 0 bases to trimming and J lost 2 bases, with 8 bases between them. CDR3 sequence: CASSLGSGNTGELFF. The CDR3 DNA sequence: TGTGCCAGCAGCTTGGGGAGTGGTAACACCGGGGAGCTGTTTTTT.